Each of the 14 T cell receptor beta chains below was sequenced from the same sample in a study of T cell repertoires in cytomegalovirus infection. Using its own MiXCR run on the reads, TCRdb lists one record per CDR3 protein. In the table there are around 740,000 distinct CDR3 sequences, roughly a third of which are singletons. Sequencing input: PBMCs. The receptors come from a human donor in good health (CMV status not recorded). Some clones in this sample may be carry-over from other donors' samples.

This clonotype has just a few counts. The rearrangement joins TRBV7-9 to TRBJ1-1; 8 bases are a match to TRBD1. The germline V gene has CDR1 SEHNR and CDR2 FQNEAQ (reference sequence). This CDR3 has 13 amino acids. After removal of 5 bases from V and 11 bases from J, the junction contained 10 bases not matched to a gene. DNA of the CDR3: TGTGCCAGCAGCCCTCAGGGGGCCCGTGTGGCTTTCTTT. Protein sequence: CASSPQGARVAFF.

CDR3 nucleotides: TGTGCCAGCAGTCCACTAGCGGGAGAGCTTAACGAGCAGTACTTC. This encodes CASSPLAGELNEQYF. V gene TRBV28 combines with J gene TRBJ2-7; 11 bases align to TRBD2. This CDR3 spans 15 amino acids. V dropped 5 bases and J dropped 5; count of bases not matched to a gene: 8. CDR1 MDHEN and CDR2 SYDVKM come from the germline V gene.

This clonotype was observed a handful of times. CDR3 region: CATKAGQAPEAFF. The DNA of the CDR3 is TGTGCCACCAAAGCGGGACAGGCGCCCGAAGCTTTCTTT. The chain recombines TRBV27 with TRBJ1-1, with 8 nucleotides matching TRBD1. Per germline, CDR1 MNHEY and CDR2 SMNVEV (reference sequence). The CDR3 runs to 13 residues. With 10 bases clipped from V and 8 bases from J, the junction kept 12 bases outside the gene matches.

This clonotype was counted many times. J is TRBJ1-1 and V is TRBV6-1, with a possible D match to TRBD1 (5 bases). The germline V gene has CDR1 MNHNS and CDR2 SASEGT. The CDR3 loop spans 16 amino acids. Between the trimmed V and J ends, which lost 5 bases and 0 bases, there was a span of 16 bases. The CDR3 sequence: CASSKTTGYLNTEAFF. CDR3 DNA sequence: TGTGCCAGCAGTAAGACCACAGGTTACTTGAACACTGAAGCTTTCTTT.

The V and J genes are TRBV28 and TRBJ2-3; either TRBD1 or TRBD2 may supply D (5 bases each). The germline V gene has CDR1 MDHEN and CDR2 SYDVKM. Trimming left V 2 bases short and J 5 bases short, with 11 bases between. The CDR3 spans 14 residues. The CDR3 bases are TGTGCCAGCAGTTTAAGCCCGGGACGAGATACGCAGTATTTT. Its translation is CASSLSPGRDTQYF.

This clonotype came up a few times. The chain carries TRBV12-3 or TRBV12-4 and TRBJ1-5, with D possibly matching TRBD1 (6 bases). Deletions cut 1 base from V and 3 bases from J, with 13 bases between. The CDR3 is 16 residues long. The CDR3: CASSLGTDPLNQPQHF. The CDR3 nucleotides read TGTGCCAGCAGTTTAGGGACAGACCCGCTCAATCAGCCCCAGCATTTT.

In this sample, this clonotype turned up a few times. CDR3 sequence (DNA): TGTGCCAGTAGGAGTGGGGCAGGGGAGCGCAATGAGCAGTTCTTC. This encodes CASRSGAGERNEQFF. The gene calls are TRBV19 and TRBJ2-1; TRBD1 is a possible D gene (6 bases). CDR3 length: 15 amino acids. Looked up from germline, CDR1 is LNHDA and CDR2 is SQIVND (reference sequence). Trimming took off 6 bases at V and 6 bases at J, with 18 bases between the two ends. The full variable domain, rest sourced from reference TRBV19 and TRBJ2-1, is DGGITQSPKYLFRKEGQNVTLSCEQNLNHDAMYWYRQDPGQGLRLIYYSQIVNDFQKGDIAEGYSVSREKKESFPLTVTSAQKNPTAFYLCASRSGAGERNEQFFGPGTRLTVL.

The V call is TRBV6-1, the J call TRBJ2-5, with TRBD1 matching 7 bases. Germline V gene sequence: CDR1 MNHNS, CDR2 SASEGT. V trimming: 6 bases; J trimming: 3 bases; junction bases outside the gene matches: 7. There are 14 residues in the CDR3. CDR3 in amino acids: CASSDRATEETQYF. The CDR3 nucleotides are TGTGCCAGCAGCGACAGGGCTACGGAAGAGACCCAGTACTTC.

This clonotype occurred many times. The chain couples TRBV28 to TRBJ2-5; TRBD1 might be the D (6 bases). CDR1 and CDR2 (germline): MDHEN, SYDVKM. The CDR3 has 15 residues. V lost 6 bases and J 5 bases, leaving 19 bases between the germline ends. CDR3 loop: CASSPAGVSGETQYF. The CDR3, as DNA: TGTGCCAGCAGCCCGGCAGGGGTTTCGGGCGAGACCCAGTACTTC.

The chain combines TRBV9 with TRBJ2-5; 13 nucleotides agree with TRBD2. Germline-derived CDR1 and CDR2 are SGDLS and YYNGEE. V dropped 3 bases and J dropped 5; count of bases not matched to a gene: 7. CDR3 length: 16 amino acids. The CDR3, as DNA: TGTGCCAGCAGCGCATTACTAGCGGGAGGGACGGAGACCCAGTACTTC. Its protein product is CASSALLAGGTETQYF. The variable domain in full, with the rest retrieved from reference TRBV9 and TRBJ2-5, is DSGVTQTPKHLITATGQRVTLRCSPRSGDLSVYWYQQSLDQGLQFLIQYYNGEERAKGNILERFSAQQFPDLHSELNLSSLELGDSALYFCASSALLAGGTETQYFGPGTRLLVL.

This clonotype appeared many times. The chain recombines TRBV28 with TRBJ1-3; possibly TRBD1 for D (5 bases). The CDR3 totals 15 residues. The germline gives CDR1 MDHEN, CDR2 SYDVKM. Trimming shortened V by 6 bases and J by 0 bases, and 12 bases separated the two germline ends. Here the CDR3 reads CASRGPVGSGNTIYF. The CDR3 DNA reads as TGTGCCAGCAGGGGACCCGTTGGCTCTGGAAACACCATATATTTT.

On this clonotype itself: A junction end diverges from the germline sequence, so it may reflect a read error. The chain recombines TRBV5-6 with TRBJ2-1, with 9 bases identical to TRBD2. The length of the CDR3 is 20 residues. Germline V lookup: CDR1 SGHDT, CDR2 YYEEEE. The DNA for the CDR3 is TGTGCCAGCAGCGCACCTGGGTGGCTAGCGGGAAGCTCCTCCAACAATGAGCAGTTCTTC. Residues: CASSAPGWLAGSSSNNEQFF. The whole variable domain, filled in from reference TRBV5-6 and TRBJ2-1, reads DAGVTQSPTHLIKTRGQQVTLRCSPKSGHDTVSWYQQALGQGPQFIFQYYEEEERQRGNFPDRFSGHQFPNYSSELNVNALLLGDSALYLCASSAPGWLAGSSSNNEQFFGPGTRLTVL.

This clonotype was counted a few times. The rearrangement links TRBV27 to TRBJ2-7, with D uncertain. Germline CDR1 MNHEY, CDR2 SMNVEV (reference sequence). CDR3 length equals 15 residues. V was trimmed by 2 bases and J by 0 bases, leaving 11 bases between them. CDR3 amino acids: CASSLEAKSSYEQYF. CDR3 nucleotides: TGTGCCAGCAGTTTAGAGGCCAAGAGCTCCTACGAGCAGTACTTC.

This clonotype was seen a few times. The chain is built from TRBV4-1 and TRBJ1-5; possible D gene TRBD1, 5 bases. Germline values: CDR1 MGHRA, CDR2 YSYEKL. The CDR3 length is 16 residues. Trimming removed 0 bases at V and 0 bases at J, with 9 bases between. CDR3: CASSQEETDSNQPQHF. The CDR3 region has the DNA TGCGCCAGCAGCCAAGAAGAGACAGATAGCAATCAGCCCCAGCATTTT.